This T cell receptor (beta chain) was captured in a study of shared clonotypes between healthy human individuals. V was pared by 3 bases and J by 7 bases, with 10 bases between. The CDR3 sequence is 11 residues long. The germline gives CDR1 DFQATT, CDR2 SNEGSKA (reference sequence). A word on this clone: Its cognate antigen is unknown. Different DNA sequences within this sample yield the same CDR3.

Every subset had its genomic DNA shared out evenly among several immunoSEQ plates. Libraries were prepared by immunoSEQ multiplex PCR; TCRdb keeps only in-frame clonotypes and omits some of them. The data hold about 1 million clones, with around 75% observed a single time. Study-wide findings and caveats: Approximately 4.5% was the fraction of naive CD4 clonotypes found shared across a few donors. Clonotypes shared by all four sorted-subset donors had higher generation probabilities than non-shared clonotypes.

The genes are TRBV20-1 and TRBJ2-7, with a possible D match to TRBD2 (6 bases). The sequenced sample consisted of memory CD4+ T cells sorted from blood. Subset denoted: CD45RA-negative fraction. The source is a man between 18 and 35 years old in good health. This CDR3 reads CSASSGGEQYF. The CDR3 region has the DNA TGCAGTGCTAGCTCCGGAGGGGAGCAGTACTTC.